This T cell receptor beta chain comes out of a study of T cells after yellow fever vaccination (dated by TCRdb to the late 2010s). For context, the study as a whole: The SMART-Seq v4 Ultra Low Input RNA kit was used to prepare libraries from fractions with low cell numbers. Blood was collected at multiple timepoints before and after primary and secondary immunization, and bulk PBMC replicates and cell subsets were isolated. Bulk TCR alpha and beta repertoires were sequenced longitudinally to track T-cell clones before and after primary and booster YFV17D yellow fever vaccination. The cohort comprised two healthy male donors, one aged 18 to 30 and one aged 30 to 40 years.

In its sample, this clonotype was seen many times. One base away there is no much larger clone; base qualities are not given. Findings and caveats that apply to the study as a whole: Only two donors were included in the study, so the extent to which the findings can be generalized is limited. Compared with the primary T-cell response, the secondary T-cell response was weaker but faster, peaking on day 5 rather than day 15. Most clones expanded after primary vaccination (approximately 97% of CD4 and about 85% of CD8) were re-detected after the booster, suggesting that broad memory maintenance occurred. A small share of clonotypes occurred in both CD4 and CD8 compartments, likely arising from convergent recombination. Computational filtering was required because FACS-sorted repertoires could contain abundant contaminating clonotypes from the bulk population.

This specimen's treatment or condition label, per the study, means: live attenuated yellow fever vaccine strain. PBMCs were isolated from peripheral blood using a standard Ficoll-Paque protocol. With anti-CD3 and anti-CD8 staining plus a dextramer loaded with the yellow fever NS4B epitope peptide, the researchers sorted epitope-specific CD8 T cells. RNA was extracted with TriZol from bulk PBMCs, CD4 and CD8 fractions, and dextramer-positive and dextramer-negative fractions. TCR cDNA was synthesized by 5'RACE template switching, through which a universal primer site and unique molecular identifiers were introduced. Priming for cDNA synthesis came from both the TCR alpha and TCR beta constant segments. Libraries were amplified in two PCR steps, with sample barcodes and sequencing adapters added in the second step. Libraries were sequenced on Illumina HiSeq 2500 (2x100 bp) or NovaSeq (2x150 bp). As for how the authors treated the data: Reads were demultiplexed and collapsed into UMI consensus sequences with MIGEC, and V(D)J alignment was performed with MiXCR. Vaccine-responding clonotypes were defined with edgeR using replicate PBMC samples, requiring FDR below 0.01 and a log2 fold change above 5 up to day 15. Each bulk clonotype was labeled CD4 or CD8 based on which sequenced repertoire, CD4 or CD8, contained the clonotype at higher abundance. Clonotypes enriched at least 10-fold in dextramer-positive over dextramer-negative fractions were defined as NS4B-specific, and CD4-biased clonotypes were excluded. TCRdb trimmed public reads at Q25 via fastp, called clones via MiXCR and kept in-frame beta chains. Rows are combined by CDR3 protein, so each entry shows the most common genes and DNA. TCRdb's processing, not the authors' own work, is the source of the V and J calls. A total of roughly 45,000 distinct CDR3 sequences appear in this sample, roughly 6.4% of them only once. The ten largest make up over 12% of the sample.

The germline V gene specifies SGHAT as CDR1 and FQNNGV as CDR2. V is pruned by 5 bases and J by 2 bases, leaving 8 bases of the junction without a gene match. The CDR3 sequence holds 15 residues, the cysteine and phenylalanine included. The entry retains the CDR3 DNA only, 45 bases that are in frame from base 1. The sequence came from a man aged 30 to 45 who received the YFV17D yellow fever vaccine. Here the sequenced sample was CD8+ T cells not binding an NS4B(214-222) dextramer, sorted from PBMCs, taken 45 days after the yellow fever booster vaccination. Interpreted using the paper, the cell subset or site label stands for: NS4B epitope dextramer-negative CD8 T cells. This receptor chain uses TRBV11-2 and TRBJ2-7, with 8 bases in between that match TRBD2. The DNA reads TGTGCCAGCAGCCCTCCGGGACTAGGGACCTACGAGCAGTACTTC. Translated, it reads CASSPPGLGTYEQYF.